These 5 T cell receptor beta chains originate from one sample sequenced in a study of blood T cell repertoires in COVID-19 (dated by TCRdb to between 2020 and 2021). Libraries were prepared through the immunoSEQ multiplex PCR assay. TCRdb holds this immuneACCESS table with in-frame rearrangements only. Some clones are missing; in checked studies, unresolved V genes explain under half, and the rest has no known cause. Present in this sample are hundreds of thousands of clones, 75% to 85% of which were seen just once. The ten biggest clones cover approximately 7.5% of the sample. The material sequenced was peripheral blood. Receptors originate from a human donor in a cohort sampled during active COVID-19.

V and J are TRBV11-2 and TRBJ2-3; D remains unclear. Germline V CDR1 and CDR2: SGHAT, FQNNGV. The CDR3 runs 12 residues. V dropped 4 bases and J dropped 4 bases, with 6 bases sitting between them. CDR3 nucleotides: TGTGCCAGCAGCTCAGACGCAGATACGCAGTATTTT. Translation gives CASSSDADTQYF.

The sample holds one count of this clone. CDR3 loop: CASSLAGDTLNTEAFF. Here the CDR3 DNA reads TGCGCCAGCAGCTTGGCCGGGGACACCCTGAACACTGAAGCTTTCTTT. V gene TRBV5-1 combines with J gene TRBJ1-1, with D possibly TRBD1 on 6 matching bases. Germline V lookup: CDR1 SGHRS, CDR2 YFSETQ. V lost 0 bases, J lost 0 bases, and 12 bases lay in between. The CDR3 covers 16 residues.

The chain's CDR3 is CASSRDSSNQPQHF. In nucleotides, the CDR3 is TGTGCCAGCAGCAGGGACAGTAGCAATCAGCCCCAGCATTTT. The V and J genes are TRBV6-5 and TRBJ1-5; 7 nucleotides line up with TRBD1. The V segment lost 6 bases and the J segment 0 bases; nucleotides outside the gene matches: 2. CDR1 is MNHEY, CDR2 SVGAGI, per germline. This CDR3 comprises 14 residues.

V is TRBV7-9 and J is TRBJ1-2; the D gene is possibly TRBD1 (6 bases). Germline CDR1 reads SEHNR; CDR2 reads FQNEAQ (reference sequence). The ends were cut back, 3 bases at V and 5 bases at J, with 13 bases in the middle. This CDR3 has 14 amino acids. CDR3 region: CASSFNRESYGYTF. CDR3 nucleotide sequence: TGTGCCAGCAGCTTTAACAGGGAATCTTATGGCTACACCTTC.

The J gene is TRBJ2-1, the V gene TRBV7-2; D is possibly TRBD2 (5 bases). V lost 2 bases and J lost 7, with 12 bases in between. The CDR3 extends over 14 amino acids. The germline CDR1 and CDR2 sequences are SGHTA and FQGNSA. CDR3 region: CASSLSGMRNEQFF. Written as DNA, the CDR3 is TGTGCCAGCAGCTTAAGCGGCATGAGGAATGAGCAGTTCTTC.